This T cell receptor (beta chain) was identified in a study of blood T cell repertoires in COVID-19. As for the study in general: Material from acute and convalescent COVID-19 was sourced from the United States, Italy and Spain. PBMCs, B-cell-depleted T cells, or T cells were the source of the cDNA or gDNA that made up the material.

The length of the CDR3 is 14 residues. Looked up from germline, CDR1 is SGHRS and CDR2 is YFSETQ. V lost 6 bases, J lost 2 bases, and 12 bases lay in between. The authors' processing: The assay estimated nucleated cells by amplifying reference gene primers. Repertoires were generated with immunoSEQ multiplex PCR, while TCRdb's copy carries only in-frame clones and drops some. From that table come the V and J calls and clone size; the DNA was used to work out D and trimming. Among about 220,000 clones listed, 80% to 90% were seen once. The TCR was taken from a woman in her sixties who had recovered from COVID-19. Sequenced input: peripheral blood. The rearrangement links TRBV5-1 to TRBJ1-3; possibly TRBD1 for D (5 bases). The CDR3 DNA is TGCGCCAGCACCGCCGGGGGGACTGGAAACACCATATATTTT. Its protein product is CASTAGGTGNTIYF.